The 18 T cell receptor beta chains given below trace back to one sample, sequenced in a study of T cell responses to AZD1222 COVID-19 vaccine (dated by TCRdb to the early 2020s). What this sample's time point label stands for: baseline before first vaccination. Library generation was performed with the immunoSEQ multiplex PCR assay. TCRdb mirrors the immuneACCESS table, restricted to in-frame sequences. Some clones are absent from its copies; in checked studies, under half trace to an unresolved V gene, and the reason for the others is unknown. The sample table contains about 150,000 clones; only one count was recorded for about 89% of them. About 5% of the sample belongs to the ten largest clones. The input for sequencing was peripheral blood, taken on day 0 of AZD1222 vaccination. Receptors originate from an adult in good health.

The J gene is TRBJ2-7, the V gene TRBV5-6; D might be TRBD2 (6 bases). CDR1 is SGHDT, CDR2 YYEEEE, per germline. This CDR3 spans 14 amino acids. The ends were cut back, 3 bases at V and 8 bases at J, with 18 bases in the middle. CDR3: CASSYPGTPYQQYF. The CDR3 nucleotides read TGTGCCAGCAGCTACCCCGGGACTCCTTACCAGCAGTACTTC.

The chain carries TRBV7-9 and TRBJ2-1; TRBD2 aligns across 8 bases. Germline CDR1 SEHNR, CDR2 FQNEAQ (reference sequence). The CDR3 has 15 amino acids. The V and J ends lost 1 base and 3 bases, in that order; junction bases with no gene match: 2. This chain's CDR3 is CASSLVAGGYNEQFF. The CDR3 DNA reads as TGTGCCAGCAGCTTAGTGGCGGGGGGCTACAATGAGCAGTTCTTC.

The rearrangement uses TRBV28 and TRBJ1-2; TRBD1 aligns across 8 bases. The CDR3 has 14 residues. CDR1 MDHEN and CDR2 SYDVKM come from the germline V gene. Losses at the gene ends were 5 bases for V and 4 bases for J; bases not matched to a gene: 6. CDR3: CASSRTGRGYGYTF. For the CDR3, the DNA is TGTGCCAGCAGTCGGACAGGGAGGGGCTATGGCTACACCTTC.

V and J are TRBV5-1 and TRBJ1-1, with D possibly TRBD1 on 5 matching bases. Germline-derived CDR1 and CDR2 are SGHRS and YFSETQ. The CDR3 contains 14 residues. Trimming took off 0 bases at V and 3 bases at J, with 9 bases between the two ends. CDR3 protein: CASSLGRGYTEAFF. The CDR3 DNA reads TGCGCCAGCAGCTTGGGGAGGGGCTACACTGAAGCTTTCTTT.

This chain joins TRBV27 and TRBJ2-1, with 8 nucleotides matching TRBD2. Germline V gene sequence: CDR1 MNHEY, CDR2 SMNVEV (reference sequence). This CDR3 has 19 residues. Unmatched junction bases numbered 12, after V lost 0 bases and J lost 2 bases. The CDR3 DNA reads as TGTGCCAGCAGTTTATCTCCCTACCGAGTAGCGGGGACCTACAATGAGCAGTTCTTC. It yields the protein CASSLSPYRVAGTYNEQFF.

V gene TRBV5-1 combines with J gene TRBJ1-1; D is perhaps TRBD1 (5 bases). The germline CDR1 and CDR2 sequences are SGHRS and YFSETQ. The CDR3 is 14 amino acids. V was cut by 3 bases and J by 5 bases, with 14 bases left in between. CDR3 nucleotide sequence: TGCGCCAGCAGCTCGGACGGGGGAGGGACTGAAGCTTTCTTT. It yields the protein CASSSDGGGTEAFF.

In nucleotides, the CDR3 is TGTGCCAGCGTAGGCAGGGCGTACGAGCAGTACTTC. Translation gives CASVGRAYEQYF. The chain joins TRBV6-5 to TRBJ2-7, with D possibly TRBD1 on 5 matching bases. The CDR3 contains 12 residues. Germline loops: CDR1 MNHEY, CDR2 SVGAGI. The V gene lost 8 bases and the J gene lost 4 bases, with 12 bases spanning the gap.

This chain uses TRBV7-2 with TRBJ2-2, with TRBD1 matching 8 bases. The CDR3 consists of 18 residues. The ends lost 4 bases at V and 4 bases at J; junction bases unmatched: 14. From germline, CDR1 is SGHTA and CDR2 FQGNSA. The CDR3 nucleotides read TGTGCCAGCAGCTCCGGGACAGGAGTTGTACTGGGCACCGGGGAGCTGTTTTTT. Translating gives CASSSGTGVVLGTGELFF.

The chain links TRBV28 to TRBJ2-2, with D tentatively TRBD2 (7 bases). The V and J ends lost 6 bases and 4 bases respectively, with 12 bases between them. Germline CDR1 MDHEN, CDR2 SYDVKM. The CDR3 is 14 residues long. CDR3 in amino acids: CASRGGGSTGELFF. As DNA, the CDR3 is TGTGCCAGCAGGGGGGGCGGGAGCACCGGGGAGCTGTTTTTT.

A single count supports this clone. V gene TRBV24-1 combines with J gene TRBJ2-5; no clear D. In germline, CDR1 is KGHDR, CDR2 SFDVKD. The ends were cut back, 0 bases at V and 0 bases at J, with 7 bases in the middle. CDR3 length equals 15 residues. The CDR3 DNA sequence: TGTGCCACCAGTGATTTGCACGGAAACCAAGAGACCCAGTACTTC. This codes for CATSDLHGNQETQYF.

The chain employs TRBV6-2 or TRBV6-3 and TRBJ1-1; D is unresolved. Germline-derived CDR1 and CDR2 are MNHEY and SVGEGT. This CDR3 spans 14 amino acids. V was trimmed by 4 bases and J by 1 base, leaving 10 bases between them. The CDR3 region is CASSFGAGNTEAFF. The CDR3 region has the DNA TGTGCCAGCAGTTTCGGTGCCGGGAACACTGAAGCTTTCTTT.

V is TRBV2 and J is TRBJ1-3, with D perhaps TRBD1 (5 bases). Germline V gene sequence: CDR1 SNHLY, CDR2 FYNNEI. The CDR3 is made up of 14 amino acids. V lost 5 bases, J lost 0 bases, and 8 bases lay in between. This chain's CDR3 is CASSRDYSGNTIYF. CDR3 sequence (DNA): TGTGCCAGCAGTAGGGACTACTCTGGAAACACCATATATTTT.

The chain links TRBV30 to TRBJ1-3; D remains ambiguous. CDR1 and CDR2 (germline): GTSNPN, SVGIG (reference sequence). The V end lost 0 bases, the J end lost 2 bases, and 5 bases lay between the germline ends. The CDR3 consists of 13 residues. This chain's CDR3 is CAWSVLAGNTIYF. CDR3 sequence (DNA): TGTGCCTGGAGTGTTTTAGCTGGAAACACCATATATTTT.

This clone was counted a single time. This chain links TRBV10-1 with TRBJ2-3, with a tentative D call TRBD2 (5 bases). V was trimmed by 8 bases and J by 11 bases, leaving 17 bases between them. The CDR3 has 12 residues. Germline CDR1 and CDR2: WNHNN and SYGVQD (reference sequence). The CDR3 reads CASSRPGGGQYF. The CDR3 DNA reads TGCGCCAGCTCAAGGCCCGGAGGTGGGCAGTATTTT.

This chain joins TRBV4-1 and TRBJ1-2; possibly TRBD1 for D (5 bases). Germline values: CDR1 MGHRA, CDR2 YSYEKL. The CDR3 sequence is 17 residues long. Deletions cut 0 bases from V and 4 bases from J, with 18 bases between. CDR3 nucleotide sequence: TGCGCCAGCAGCCAAGATAGGTCACAGGTTGCGAGCTATGGCTACACCTTC. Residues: CASSQDRSQVASYGYTF.

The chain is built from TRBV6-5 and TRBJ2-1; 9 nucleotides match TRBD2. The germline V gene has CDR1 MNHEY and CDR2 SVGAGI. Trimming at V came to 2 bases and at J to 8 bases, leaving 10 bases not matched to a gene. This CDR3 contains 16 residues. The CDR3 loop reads CASSYSGGRAGDEQFF. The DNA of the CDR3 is TGTGCCAGCAGTTACAGTGGCGGGAGGGCCGGGGATGAGCAGTTCTTC.

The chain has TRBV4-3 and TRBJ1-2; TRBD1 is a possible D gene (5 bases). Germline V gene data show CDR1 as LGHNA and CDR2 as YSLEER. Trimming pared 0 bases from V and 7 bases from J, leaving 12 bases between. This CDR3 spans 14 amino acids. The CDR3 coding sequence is TGCGCCAGCAGCCAAGAAGTGGCGACAGCTGGCTACACCTTC. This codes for CASSQEVATAGYTF.

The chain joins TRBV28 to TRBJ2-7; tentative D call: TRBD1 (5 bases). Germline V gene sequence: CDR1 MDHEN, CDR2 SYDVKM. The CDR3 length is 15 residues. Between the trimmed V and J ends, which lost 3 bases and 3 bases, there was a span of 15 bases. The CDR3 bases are TGTGCCAGCAGTTTGTTCGGCCTGCAGGGCTACGAGCAGTACTTC. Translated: CASSLFGLQGYEQYF.